The 27 T cell receptor beta chains presented below share a single source sample, sequenced in a study of blood T cell repertoires in COVID-19. Assay: immunoSEQ multiplex PCR; the TCRdb copy retains only in-frame clones and omits some. This sample has some 150,000 clones; approximately 90% occur once, and the top ten carry 7% to 7.5%. The specimen was peripheral blood. Every receptor here comes from a woman of 80 years or more in a cohort sampled during active or convalescent COVID-19.

CDR3 in amino acids: CASSSRGASYEQYF. CDR3 sequence (DNA): TGTGCCAGCAGCTCTCGGGGGGCCTCCTACGAGCAGTACTTC. This chain connects TRBV11-3 to TRBJ2-7; the D gene is possibly TRBD2 (7 bases). The CDR3 spans 14 residues. Germline values: CDR1 SGHNT, CDR2 YENEEA. Between the trimmed V and J ends, which lost 4 bases and 0 bases, there was a span of 10 bases.

The rearrangement links TRBV6-1 to TRBJ2-1; D is uncertain. CDR1 MNHNS and CDR2 SASEGT come from the germline V gene. This CDR3 comprises 19 residues. Trimming pared 1 base from V and 4 bases from J, leaving 23 bases between. CDR3 DNA sequence: TGTGCCAGCAGTGAAGAGGCCGACGTTTGGGCAGAATTATACAATGAGCAGTTCTTC. It encodes CASSEEADVWAELYNEQFF.

This chain connects TRBV29-1 to TRBJ2-7, with D perhaps matching TRBD2 (6 bases). This CDR3 is built from 12 residues. The V end was cut by 7 bases, the J end by 4 bases, with 14 bases between. Germline V gene lookup returns CDR1 SQVTM and CDR2 ANQGSEA. The CDR3 DNA follows: TGCAGCGCACGATTGGGACTTTACGAGCAGTACTTC. This encodes CSARLGLYEQYF.

The rearrangement joins TRBV2 to TRBJ2-3; the D gene is possibly TRBD1 (8 bases). This CDR3 region has 15 residues. Germline V gene lookup returns CDR1 SNHLY and CDR2 FYNNEI. V lost 6 bases and J 0 bases, leaving 13 bases between the germline ends. In nucleotides, the CDR3 is TGTGCCAGCAGAGGACAGGGACTAAGCACAGATACGCAGTATTTT. Translating it yields CASRGQGLSTDTQYF.

J is TRBJ2-2 and V is TRBV7-2; D not certain. Deletions cut 1 base from V and 1 base from J, with 4 bases between. The CDR3 has 14 residues. Germline lookup yields CDR1 SGHTA and CDR2 FQGNSA. CDR3 bases: TGTGCCAGCAGCTTAGGACAGAACACCGGGGAGCTGTTTTTT. Protein: CASSLGQNTGELFF.

This chain joins TRBV12-2 and TRBJ2-7; TRBD2 was called by the table and not checked on the DNA. TRBV12-2 constitutes a pseudogene. This CDR3 region has 12 residues. CDR3 sequence reads: CASVLETYEQYV. The CDR3 nucleotides read TGTGCAAGTGTTCTAGAAACCTACGAGCAGTACGTC.

The genes are TRBV9 and TRBJ1-1; 10 nucleotides align to TRBD1. The V gene end was trimmed by 4 bases and the J gene end by 4 bases; junction bases not matched to a gene: 4. Germline V CDR1 and CDR2: SGDLS, YYNGEE. CDR3 length: 14 residues. CDR3 nucleotide sequence: TGTGCCAGCAGCTTGGGACAGGGGAGCACTGAAGCTTTCTTT. Its translation: CASSLGQGSTEAFF.

The chain carries TRBV5-4 and TRBJ2-7; 7 bases are a match to TRBD1. Trimming cost V 3 bases and J 1 base; bases outside gene matches: 4. The length of the CDR3 is 14 residues. Germline CDR1 and CDR2: SGHNT and YYREEE (reference sequence). The CDR3, as DNA: TGTGCCAGCAGCTGGGGACAGACTTCCTACGAGCAGTACTTC. Translation gives CASSWGQTSYEQYF. Full variable domain (outside the CDR3, taken from reference TRBV5-4 and TRBJ2-7): ETGVTQSPTHLIKTRGQQVTLRCSSQSGHNTVSWYQQALGQGPQFIFQYYREEENGRGNFPPRFSGLQFPNYSSELNVNALELDDSALYLCASSWGQTSYEQYFGPGTRLTVT.

The chain joins TRBV6-1 to TRBJ1-6, with 7 bases fitting TRBD1. This CDR3 has 15 amino acids. Per germline, CDR1 MNHNS and CDR2 SASEGT. The junction had 17 bases not matched to a gene; V was cut back by 7 bases and J by 14 bases. The CDR3 nucleotides are TGTGCCAGCACTTTACGTACAGGGGCCCTTGTTTCCCTCCACTTT. This codes for CASTLRTGALVSLHF.

CDR3 sequence (DNA): TGCGCCAGCAGTCCGACAGGATCCTACGAGCAGTACTTC. Its protein is CASSPTGSYEQYF. The chain is built from TRBV10-1 and TRBJ2-7; perhaps TRBD1 as D (6 bases). This CDR3 has 13 amino acids. V was cut by 5 bases and J by 1 base, with 9 bases left in between. CDR1 and CDR2 from the germline V gene are WNHNN and SYGVQD (reference sequence).

This clone appeared a few times. The rearrangement joins TRBV2 to TRBJ1-5, with D possibly being TRBD1 (6 bases). With 5 bases removed from V and 0 bases from J, the gap between germline ends came to 11 bases. The CDR3 runs to 15 residues. Germline V gene sequence: CDR1 SNHLY, CDR2 FYNNEI. CDR3 coding DNA: TGTGCCAGCAGTAGGGACAATCTTAGCAATCAGCCCCAGCATTTT. Its protein is CASSRDNLSNQPQHF.

The V call is TRBV25-1, the J call TRBJ2-3; 7 bases match TRBD1. This CDR3 region has 17 residues. After removal of 2 bases from V and 0 bases from J, the junction contained 8 bases not matched to a gene. From germline, CDR1 is MGHDK and CDR2 SYGVNS. The CDR3 DNA reads as TGTGCCAGCAGTGAACGTCACAGGGGAACGAGCACAGATACGCAGTATTTT. It is translated as CASSERHRGTSTDTQYF.

This clone was seen a handful of times. The V gene is TRBV6-1, the J gene TRBJ2-2, with D unresolved. Germline CDR1 reads MNHNS; CDR2 reads SASEGT. The CDR3 length is 13 residues. The germline V and J ends were trimmed by 2 bases and 7 bases, with 8 bases remaining between them. The CDR3 loop is CASSELANGELFF. In nucleotides, the CDR3 is TGTGCCAGCAGTGAACTGGCAAACGGGGAGCTGTTTTTT.

The chain is built from TRBV30 and TRBJ1-2; D not resolved. Per the germline V gene, CDR1 is GTSNPN and CDR2 is SVGIG (reference sequence). V was pared by 2 bases and J by 3 bases, with 10 bases between. The CDR3 runs 13 residues. CDR3 amino acids: CAWSRGRDYGYTF. CDR3 nucleotides: TGTGCCTGGAGTCGCGGGAGGGACTATGGCTACACCTTC.

The rearrangement links TRBV6-5 to TRBJ2-7; D is possibly TRBD2 (5 bases). The CDR3 spans 16 residues. Germline CDR1 reads MNHEY; CDR2 reads SVGAGI. V lost 0 bases, J lost 3 bases, and 15 bases lay in between. CDR3 sequence (DNA): TGTGCCAGCAGTTACTCGATACCTAGCCAAGGCTACGAGCAGTACGTC. Translated: CASSYSIPSQGYEQYV.

This chain uses TRBV28 with TRBJ2-2; 8 bases match TRBD2. This CDR3 is 15 amino acids long. V lost 5 bases, J lost 4 bases, and 6 bases stayed unmatched. CDR1 is MDHEN and CDR2 is SYDVKM in the germline V gene. DNA for the CDR3: TGTGCCAGCAGTGGAGTACGGGGGGGCACCGGGGAGCTGTTTTTT. It yields the protein CASSGVRGGTGELFF.

V usage is TRBV5-1 and J usage is TRBJ2-3, with TRBD1 as a possible D gene (5 bases). V was trimmed by 1 base and J by 5 bases, leaving 14 bases between them. The CDR3 is made up of 15 amino acids. Germline assignment: CDR1 SGHRS and CDR2 YFSETQ. CDR3 DNA: TGCGCCAGCAGCTTGTGGGGCAGAAGCGTAGATACGCAGTATTTT. It encodes CASSLWGRSVDTQYF.

The chain combines TRBV24-1 with TRBJ1-2; 7 nucleotides match TRBD1. The CDR3 is 15 amino acids. Germline V gives CDR1 KGHDR, CDR2 SFDVKD. Losses at the gene ends were 4 bases for V and 1 base for J; bases not matched to a gene: 5. The CDR3 DNA reads as TGTGCCACCAGTGACGGTGGGACAGATAACTATGGCTACACCTTC. Translated, it gives CATSDGGTDNYGYTF.

This rearrangement joins TRBV3-1 (or the pseudogene TRBV3-2) to TRBJ1-2, with D unclear. In germline, CDR1 is LGHDT, CDR2 YNNKEL (reference sequence). The CDR3 totals 14 residues. Between the trimmed V and J ends, which lost 0 bases and 5 bases, there was a span of 10 bases. CDR3 region: CASSQDQPGYGYTF. The DNA of the CDR3 is TGTGCCAGCAGCCAAGATCAGCCAGGTTATGGCTACACCTTC.

This clone was seen a single time. This chain connects TRBV10-1 to TRBJ2-1; perhaps TRBD2 as D (6 bases). Trimming took 0 bases from V and 6 from J, leaving 9 bases between them. This CDR3 region has 14 residues. Germline lookup yields CDR1 WNHNN and CDR2 SYGVQD (reference sequence). CDR3 bases: TGCGCCAGCAGTGAGTCGACCGGGAGCAATGAGCAGTTCTTC. It encodes CASSESTGSNEQFF.

The gene calls are TRBV6-1 and TRBJ1-1; D might be TRBD1 (5 bases). The germline V and J ends were trimmed by 2 bases and 2 bases, with 15 bases remaining between them. CDR1 MNHNS and CDR2 SASEGT come from the germline V gene. The CDR3 length is 16 residues. The CDR3 sequence is CASSELGGVSNTEAFF. In nucleotides, the CDR3 is TGTGCCAGCAGTGAATTGGGGGGGGTTTCAAACACTGAAGCTTTCTTT.

J is TRBJ2-3 and V is TRBV6-5, with 10 bases aligning to TRBD2. CDR1 and CDR2 (germline): MNHEY, SVGAGI. The CDR3 spans 15 residues. J lost 7 bases, V lost 6 bases, and 10 bases had no gene match. Written as DNA, the CDR3 is TGTGCCAGCAGACCAGCGGGAGGGCAAGGCAATACGCAGTATTTT. Amino acid sequence: CASRPAGGQGNTQYF.

The chain combines TRBV3-1 (or the pseudogene TRBV3-2) with TRBJ1-4, with D maybe TRBD1 (5 bases). CDR1 and CDR2 from the germline V gene are LGHDT and YNNKEL (reference sequence). The CDR3 is 15 residues long. Trimming removed 3 bases from V and 8 bases from J, with 16 bases in between. The CDR3 DNA follows: TGTGCCAGCAGCCACCCCAGGGTGACGAACGAAAAACTGTTTTTT. Amino acid sequence: CASSHPRVTNEKLFF.

The chain uses TRBV30 and TRBJ1-2; 11 bases map to TRBD1. V lost 0 bases and J lost 6; bases outside the gene matches: 18. The V gene's germline CDR1 is GTSNPN and CDR2 SVGIG (reference sequence). CDR3 length: 19 residues. The CDR3 loop is CAWSVTLLPGQGVKDGYTF. CDR3 DNA sequence: TGTGCCTGGAGTGTCACCCTTTTGCCGGGACAGGGGGTTAAGGATGGCTACACCTTC.

This chain connects TRBV5-5 to TRBJ2-5; 11 nucleotides agree with TRBD2. Germline V gene sequence: CDR1 SGHKS, CDR2 YYEKEE (reference sequence). This CDR3 has 18 residues. Trimming at V came to 0 bases and at J to 5 bases, leaving 12 bases not matched to a gene. The CDR3 nucleotides read TGTGCCAGCAGCTTGGGGGGATTTAGCGGGAGGGCCGCGGAGACCCAGTACTTC. Translated, it gives CASSLGGFSGRAAETQYF. Full variable domain (remainder filled in from reference TRBV5-5 and TRBJ2-5): DAGVTQSPTHLIKTRGQQVTLRCSPISGHKSVSWYQQVLGQGPQFIFQYYEKEERGRGNFPDRFSARQFPNYSSELNVNALLLGDSALYLCASSLGGFSGRAAETQYFGPGTRLLVL.

The genes are TRBV7-6 and TRBJ1-3, with TRBD1 as a possible D gene (5 bases). In germline, CDR1 is SGHVS, CDR2 FNYEAQ. The V end was cut by 5 bases, the J end by 2 bases, with 16 bases between. The CDR3 contains 16 residues. CDR3 sequence: CASSPRFRTPGNTIYF. For the CDR3, the DNA is TGTGCCAGCAGCCCACGATTTAGGACACCTGGAAACACCATATATTTT.

In this sample, this clone turned up once. The rearrangement links TRBV18 to TRBJ2-3; 11 bases match TRBD2. The V gene's germline CDR1 is KGHSH and CDR2 LQKENI. J was trimmed by 3 bases and V by 0 bases; bases with no gene match: 2. The CDR3 covers 16 residues. CDR3 coding DNA: TGTGCCAGCTCACCACCTGCTAGCGGGGGGACAGATACGCAGTATTTT. The encoded protein is CASSPPASGGTDTQYF. Complete variable domain (other parts from reference TRBV18 and TRBJ2-3): NAGVMQNPRHLVRRRGQEARLRCSPMKGHSHVYWYRQLPEEGLKFMVYLQKENIIDESGMPKERFSAEFPKEGPSILRIQQVVRGDSAAYFCASSPPASGGTDTQYFGPGTRLTVL.